This T cell receptor beta chain was profiled in a study of shared T cell receptors in the human thymus. Trimming left V 7 bases short and J 5 bases short, with 8 bases between. The CDR3 is 11 amino acids. Germline loops: CDR1 WSHSY, CDR2 SAAADI. Libraries were prepared by immunoSEQ multiplex PCR; TCRdb keeps only in-frame clonotypes and omits some of them. The sample records hundreds of thousands of clones, 70% to 90% being singletons. This sample was also put to use in a study of human thymus T cells. That paper adds: Donor material was obtained from healthy Finnish infants undergoing corrective surgery for congenital heart defects. From resections taken during corrective heart surgery, the thymus tissue was obtained. Thymic and blood repertoires appeared to display a bias in their usage of V and J genes. As related research reported, thymic repertoires overlapped highly among unrelated individuals.

The chain joins TRBV10-2 to TRBJ1-2, with a possible D match to TRBD1 (5 bases). Sequencing was done on a sample of thymocytes. The source is a boy under three years old with a congenital heart defect. The CDR3: CASKGVYGYTF. CDR3 coding DNA: TGCGCCAGCAAAGGGGTTTATGGCTACACCTTC.